These 32 T cell receptor beta chains were sequenced from one sample in a study of graft-versus-host responses after intestinal transplantation. Produced via immunoSEQ multiplex PCR; TCRdb's table is partial and in-frame only. This sample carries roughly 97,000 clones, 90% of them seen once, and the ten largest clones take about 15%. Sequenced here: PBMCs, sampled 450 to 460 days after intestinal transplant. Every receptor here comes from a human patient who received an intestinal transplant, so some T cells may come from the graft donor.

The genes are TRBV12-5 and TRBJ1-3; D uncertain. The length of the CDR3 is 11 residues. The V and J ends lost 6 bases and 7 bases respectively, with 7 bases between them. Germline V CDR1 and CDR2: LGHNT, FRNRAP. CDR3 in amino acids: CASGFSNTIYF. CDR3 sequence (DNA): TGTGCTAGTGGCTTCAGTAACACCATATATTTT. Full variable domain (outside the CDR3, taken from reference TRBV12-5 and TRBJ1-3): DARVTQTPRHKVTEMGQEVTMRCQPILGHNTVFWYRQTMMQGLELLAYFRNRAPLDDSGMPKDRFSAEMPDATLATLKIQPSEPRDSAVYFCASGFSNTIYFGEGSWLTVV.

V is TRBV10-3 and J is TRBJ1-1, with a tentative D call TRBD1 (6 bases). CDR3 size: 15 residues. Between the trimmed V and J ends, which lost 3 bases and 1 base, there was a span of 12 bases. Germline V lookup: CDR1 ENHRY, CDR2 SYGVKD. The CDR3 protein is CAISDNRDSNTEAFF. In DNA form, the CDR3 reads TGTGCCATCAGTGACAACAGGGACTCGAACACTGAAGCTTTCTTT.

The rearrangement joins TRBV6-5 to TRBJ1-1; D not certain. CDR1 and CDR2 from the germline V gene are MNHEY and SVGAGI. The CDR3 is made up of 14 amino acids. V lost 6 bases to trimming and J lost 5 bases, with 16 bases between them. CDR3 protein: CASRPLGDVTEAFF. The CDR3 coding sequence is TGTGCCAGCAGACCCCTCGGAGACGTAACTGAAGCTTTCTTT.

This clone was recorded once. The chain employs TRBV6-5 and TRBJ2-2, with D perhaps being TRBD1 or TRBD2 (6 bases each). V gave up 6 bases and J gave up 4 bases, with 12 bases separating them. In germline, CDR1 is MNHEY, CDR2 SVGAGI. This CDR3 spans 14 amino acids. CDR3 sequence reads: CASRLQGGTGELFF. CDR3 coding DNA: TGTGCCAGCAGACTACAGGGAGGCACCGGGGAGCTGTTTTTT.

J is TRBJ2-1 and V is TRBV7-2, with TRBD1 matching over 9 bases. Trimming at V came to 6 bases and at J to 3 bases, leaving 6 bases not matched to a gene. The CDR3 length is 15 residues. From germline, CDR1 is SGHTA and CDR2 FQGNSA. The DNA for the CDR3 is TGTGCCAGCAGTTCCGGGACAGGGTTCTACAATGAGCAGTTCTTC. Translating gives CASSSGTGFYNEQFF.

J is TRBJ2-4 and V is TRBV7-2; TRBD1 might be the D (6 bases). This CDR3 spans 17 amino acids. Germline values: CDR1 SGHTA, CDR2 FQGNSA. Trimming removed 1 base at V and 0 bases at J, with 13 bases between. This chain's CDR3 is CASSLGPTGLAKNIQYF. The CDR3, as DNA: TGTGCCAGCAGCTTAGGGCCGACAGGTCTAGCCAAAAACATTCAGTACTTC.

The chain couples TRBV18 to TRBJ1-6; no firm D call. CDR1 is KGHSH, CDR2 LQKENI, per germline. This CDR3 comprises 13 residues. The V gene lost 6 bases and the J gene lost 3 bases, with 6 bases spanning the gap. The CDR3 loop is CASSRDYNSPLHF. DNA for the CDR3: TGTGCCAGCTCCCGGGACTATAATTCACCCCTCCACTTT.

The chain couples TRBV6-5 to TRBJ2-3; D may be TRBD1 or TRBD2 (6 bases each). CDR1 and CDR2 (germline): MNHEY, SVGAGI. This CDR3 is 16 amino acids long. V was shortened by 0 bases and J by 6 bases, with 16 bases between the two germline ends. DNA for the CDR3: TGTGCCAGCAGTTACTCGAGTCGGGGGCCCCCCGATACGCAGTATTTT. Translating gives CASSYSSRGPPDTQYF.

The rearrangement links TRBV5-6 to TRBJ1-6; a weak D match, TRBD1 (5 bases). The V gene lost 4 bases and the J gene lost 8 bases, with 22 bases spanning the gap. This CDR3 is built from 17 residues. Germline V gene data show CDR1 as SGHDT and CDR2 as YYEEEE. The CDR3 is CASSAPTRNWGDSPLHF. The CDR3 region has the DNA TGTGCCAGCAGCGCCCCGACCAGAAATTGGGGGGATTCACCCCTCCACTTT.

The chain is built from TRBV9 and TRBJ1-4; D might be TRBD1 (6 bases). Per the germline V gene, CDR1 is SGDLS and CDR2 is YYNGEE. The CDR3 is 15 residues long. Trimming removed 4 bases from V and 7 bases from J, with 17 bases in between. Here the CDR3 reads CASSRGGAYGEKLFF. The DNA of the CDR3 is TGTGCCAGCAGCCGAGGGGGGGCGTACGGTGAAAAACTGTTTTTT.

The gene calls are TRBV18 and TRBJ2-7; a possible D gene is TRBD2 (5 bases). Germline V gene lookup returns CDR1 KGHSH and CDR2 LQKENI. This CDR3 has 11 residues. V was shortened by 2 bases and J by 7 bases, with 6 bases between the two germline ends. The DNA of the CDR3 is TGTGCCAGCTCACCAGGAGGTGAGCAGTACTTC. This codes for CASSPGGEQYF.

This clone was observed a single time. V gene TRBV19 combines with J gene TRBJ1-4; 7 bases are shared with TRBD1. Germline V CDR1 and CDR2: LNHDA, SQIVND (reference sequence). The CDR3 sequence is 14 residues long. Trimming removed 7 bases from V and 8 bases from J; junction bases left unmatched: 10. The CDR3 loop is CASTRRGPEEKLFF. The DNA of the CDR3 is TGTGCCAGTACCAGGAGGGGGCCCGAAGAAAAACTGTTTTTT.

The CDR3 spells CASSLEYNEQYF. CDR3 sequence (DNA): TGTGCCAGCAGCTTAGAGTACAACGAGCAGTACTTC. The rearrangement joins TRBV13 to TRBJ2-7; D is uncertain. V was shortened by 1 base and J by 5 bases, with 6 bases between the two germline ends. CDR3 size: 12 residues. Germline V gene data show CDR1 as PRHDT and CDR2 as FYEKMQ (reference sequence).

This clone has a single count. The chain uses TRBV18 and TRBJ2-7; D not resolved. CDR3 length: 13 residues. CDR1 is KGHSH, CDR2 LQKENI, per germline. V lost 3 bases to trimming and J lost 3 bases, with 9 bases between them. The CDR3 coding sequence is TGTGCCAGCTCACCTGCAGGTAACTACGAGCAGTACTTC. Protein: CASSPAGNYEQYF.

DNA of the CDR3: TGTGCCAGCACCGTACCCTTAGCGGGGCCCTACAATGAGCAGTTCTTC. It yields the protein CASTVPLAGPYNEQFF. The V gene is TRBV11-2, the J gene TRBJ2-1; 8 bases match TRBD2. The V segment lost 7 bases and the J segment 2 bases; nucleotides outside the gene matches: 10. The CDR3 is 16 amino acids. CDR1 and CDR2 (germline): SGHAT, FQNNGV.

The chain links TRBV5-1 to TRBJ2-5, with D perhaps TRBD1 or TRBD2 (6 bases each). V was shortened by 7 bases and J by 4 bases, with 8 bases between the two germline ends. This CDR3 spans 11 amino acids. CDR1 is SGHRS, CDR2 YFSETQ, per germline. As DNA, the CDR3 is TGCGCCAGCTGGGGGGCAGAGACCCAGTACTTC. Translated: CASWGAETQYF.

The chain's CDR3 is CASSEYGESGELFF. CDR3 bases: TGTGCCAGCAGTGAATATGGGGAATCCGGGGAGCTGTTTTTT. This rearrangement joins TRBV25-1 to TRBJ2-2; no reliable D call. The V end was cut by 0 bases, the J end by 6 bases, with 8 bases between. Germline CDR1 reads MGHDK; CDR2 reads SYGVNS. This CDR3 region has 14 residues.

This chain joins TRBV4-1 and TRBJ1-4; D is unresolved. The V gene's germline CDR1 is MGHRA and CDR2 YSYEKL. The CDR3 is made up of 17 amino acids. The ends were cut back, 1 base at V and 0 bases at J, with 12 bases in the middle. CDR3 in amino acids: CASSQVSSFATNEKLFF. In nucleotides, the CDR3 is TGCGCCAGCAGCCAAGTTTCCTCATTTGCAACTAATGAAAAACTGTTTTTT.

V and J are TRBV6-1 and TRBJ1-4; D is ambiguous. CDR1 is MNHNS, CDR2 SASEGT, per germline. Deletions cut 3 bases from V and 8 bases from J, with 13 bases between. The CDR3 covers 14 residues. The CDR3 loop is CASSEGFEREKLFF. The CDR3 nucleotides read TGTGCCAGCAGTGAGGGCTTCGAGAGGGAAAAACTGTTTTTT.

This chain uses TRBV5-1 with TRBJ1-6; D is ambiguous. Germline lookup yields CDR1 SGHRS and CDR2 YFSETQ. V was clipped by 4 bases and J by 5 bases, with 10 bases between them. This CDR3 comprises 14 residues. In DNA, the CDR3 is TGCGCCAGCAGCCTCCGGGTCGATAATTCACCCCTCCACTTT. It codes for CASSLRVDNSPLHF.

V is TRBV2 and J is TRBJ2-3, with 12 bases identical to TRBD2. The CDR3 is 18 residues long. V lost 1 base, J lost 0 bases, and 5 bases stayed unmatched. Germline CDR1 reads SNHLY; CDR2 reads FYNNEI. The CDR3 DNA reads TGTGCCAGCAGTGAAGGACTAGCGGGGGTTACTAGCACAGATACGCAGTATTTT. Its translation is CASSEGLAGVTSTDTQYF.

Points on this clone: Within the sample, other DNA sequences also encode this same CDR3. This chain uses TRBV5-1 with TRBJ2-7; D unresolved. In germline, CDR1 is SGHRS, CDR2 YFSETQ. CDR3 length: 13 residues. The germline V and J ends were trimmed by 0 bases and 2 bases, with 6 bases remaining between them. CDR3 residues: CASSLAGTYEQYF. The CDR3 nucleotides are TGCGCCAGCAGCTTGGCTGGAACCTACGAGCAGTACTTC.

V gene TRBV6-5 combines with J gene TRBJ2-7; TRBD2 matches 7 bases. CDR1 is MNHEY, CDR2 SVGAGI, per germline. CDR3 length equals 15 residues. Losses at the gene ends were 6 bases for V and 2 bases for J; bases not matched to a gene: 10. The CDR3 protein is CASSSGGEGTYEQYF. In nucleotides, the CDR3 is TGTGCCAGCAGCTCGGGCGGGGAGGGGACCTACGAGCAGTACTTC.

This clone appeared once. The chain joins TRBV6-4 to TRBJ2-1; possibly TRBD1 or TRBD2 for D (6 bases each). The CDR3 covers 15 residues. Germline values: CDR1 MRHNA, CDR2 SNTAGT. Deletions cut 3 bases from V and 5 bases from J, with 14 bases between. This chain's CDR3 is CASSEKRGVHNEQFF. The CDR3, as DNA: TGTGCCAGCAGTGAGAAAAGGGGGGTCCACAATGAGCAGTTCTTC.

The genes are TRBV6-5 and TRBJ2-3; D is unclear. The germline gives CDR1 MNHEY, CDR2 SVGAGI. With 0 bases removed from V and 5 bases from J, the gap between germline ends came to 9 bases. The CDR3 contains 14 residues. The CDR3 DNA reads TGTGCCAGCAGTTACTCGAATCTAAGAGATACGCAGTATTTT. Its translation: CASSYSNLRDTQYF.

In this sample, this clone turned up a few times. The chain combines TRBV19 with TRBJ1-4; no clear D gene. Germline V gives CDR1 LNHDA, CDR2 SQIVND (reference sequence). CDR3 size: 13 residues. Trimming took 6 bases from V and 11 from J, leaving 16 bases between them. The CDR3 here is CASSRGETGKLFF. Here the CDR3 DNA reads TGTGCCAGTAGCCGTGGGGAGACGGGCAAACTGTTTTTT.

V gene TRBV5-4 combines with J gene TRBJ2-7; possible D gene TRBD2, 6 bases. The CDR3 is 15 residues long. CDR1 SGHNT and CDR2 YYREEE come from the germline V gene (reference sequence). V was trimmed by 3 bases and J by 7 bases, leaving 20 bases between them. The CDR3 sequence: CASSSNTGPAGEQYF. Written as DNA, the CDR3 is TGTGCCAGCAGCTCTAATACAGGACCCGCGGGGGAGCAGTACTTC.

The gene calls are TRBV6-5 and TRBJ2-2; perhaps TRBD2 as D (7 bases). Per the germline V gene, CDR1 is MNHEY and CDR2 is SVGAGI. CDR3 length equals 15 residues. Between the trimmed V and J ends, which lost 3 bases and 3 bases, there was a span of 11 bases. The DNA for the CDR3 is TGTGCCAGCAGTTATGGGGGGGCGGACACCGGGGAGCTGTTTTTT. This encodes CASSYGGADTGELFF.

The genes are TRBV29-1 and TRBJ2-5; tentative D call: TRBD1 (6 bases). The length of the CDR3 is 13 residues. CDR1 is SQVTM and CDR2 is ANQGSEA in the germline V gene. The germline V and J ends were trimmed by 7 bases and 5 bases, with 17 bases remaining between them. The CDR3 region is CSAVLGAEETQYF. The CDR3 nucleotides read TGCAGCGCCGTATTGGGGGCTGAGGAGACCCAGTACTTC.

The chain has TRBV6-5 and TRBJ2-7; 9 bases are shared with TRBD1. Trimming removed 5 bases from V and 9 bases from J; junction bases left unmatched: 5. Germline V gives CDR1 MNHEY, CDR2 SVGAGI. The CDR3 has 12 residues. For the CDR3, the DNA is TGTGCCAGCAGTCCAGGACAGGGGAGGCAGTACTTC. It encodes CASSPGQGRQYF.

This sequence joins TRBV2 and TRBJ2-7; D is possibly TRBD2 (5 bases). Between the trimmed V and J ends, which lost 3 bases and 6 bases, there was a span of 9 bases. Germline values: CDR1 SNHLY, CDR2 FYNNEI. The length of the CDR3 is 12 residues. The CDR3 protein is CASSEGVGEQYF. DNA of the CDR3: TGTGCCAGCAGTGAGGGAGTGGGCGAGCAGTACTTC.

This clone was picked up one time. The chain employs TRBV7-9 and TRBJ2-6, with D uncertain. Trimming shortened V by 2 bases and J by 4 bases, and 3 bases separated the two germline ends. Per germline, CDR1 SEHNR and CDR2 FQNEAQ (reference sequence). The CDR3 runs 13 residues. CDR3: CASSLLGANVLTF. CDR3 DNA: TGTGCCAGCAGCTTACTAGGGGCCAACGTCCTGACTTTC.